One sample yielded the 20 T cell receptor beta chains listed below, sequenced in a study of Ad26.COV2.S vaccination and SARS-CoV-2 variants. Stated treatment: some 20 received Ad26.COV2.S at low or high dose, single or two shots; a few received placebo; per-sample allocation not given. Each sample was drawn 63 days after the first injection (of vaccine or placebo). Produced via immunoSEQ multiplex PCR; TCRdb's table is partial and in-frame only. The sample holds about 350,000 clones, approximately 90% seen once. Sequenced here: peripheral blood, sampled in a trial of Ad26.COV2.S vaccine versus placebo. The receptor source for this set is a person aged 18-65 years who received the Ad26.COV2.S COVID-19 vaccine or a placebo.

V usage is TRBV14 and J usage is TRBJ1-5; 7 bases are a match to TRBD1. The germline gives CDR1 SGHDN, CDR2 FVKESK. This CDR3 spans 15 amino acids. The junction had 4 bases not matched to a gene; V was cut back by 1 base and J by 4 bases. The CDR3 here is CASSQGGGANQPQHF. In DNA form, the CDR3 reads TGTGCCAGCAGCCAAGGAGGGGGCGCGAATCAGCCCCAGCATTTT.

This chain connects TRBV12-3 or TRBV12-4 to TRBJ1-5; D gene ambiguous. The CDR3 consists of 13 residues. Trimming removed 2 bases from V and 8 bases from J, with 10 bases in between. For the CDR3, the DNA is TGTGCCAGCAGTTTACCACCTCAGGAGCCCCAGCATTTT. Protein: CASSLPPQEPQHF.

The chain is built from TRBV10-1 and TRBJ2-7, with D unclear. V shed 9 bases and J shed 4 bases, with 16 bases lying between them. The CDR3 is 13 residues long. Germline CDR1 WNHNN, CDR2 SYGVQD (reference sequence). The CDR3 nucleotides are TGCGCCAGTCACATTAGACGGCGGTACGAGCAGTACTTC. Translation: CASHIRRRYEQYF.

The chain's CDR3 is CASSLAAGKDTQYF. CDR3 sequence (DNA): TGCGCCAGCAGCTTGGCGGCGGGTAAAGATACGCAGTATTTT. The chain links TRBV5-1 to TRBJ2-3, with a possible D match to TRBD2 (5 bases). Germline CDR1 SGHRS, CDR2 YFSETQ. The CDR3 sequence is 14 residues long. The V and J ends lost 0 bases and 5 bases respectively, with 10 bases between them. The full variable domain, completed using reference TRBV5-1 and TRBJ2-3, is KAGVTQTPRYLIKTRGQQVTLSCSPISGHRSVSWYQQTPGQGLQFLFEYFSETQRNKGNFPGRFSGRQFSNSRSEMNVSTLELGDSALYLCASSLAAGKDTQYFGPGTRLTVL.

V usage is TRBV10-3 and J usage is TRBJ2-3; 8 bases align to TRBD1. Trimming removed 8 bases from V and 2 bases from J; junction bases left unmatched: 21. The length of the CDR3 is 19 residues. The germline gives CDR1 ENHRY, CDR2 SYGVKD. The CDR3: CAIRAWVLGQGNATDTQYF. The CDR3 coding sequence is TGTGCCATCCGCGCATGGGTTCTAGGACAGGGTAATGCCACAGATACGCAGTATTTT.

The J gene is TRBJ1-1, the V gene TRBV5-6; D is undetermined. Looked up from germline, CDR1 is SGHDT and CDR2 is YYEEEE. The CDR3 extends over 12 amino acids. Trimming shortened V by 1 base and J by 5 bases, and 6 bases separated the two germline ends. CDR3 in amino acids: CASSLYSTEAFF. CDR3 sequence (DNA): TGTGCCAGCAGCTTGTATTCGACTGAAGCTTTCTTT.

Of note for this clone: At one boundary the junction diverges from the germline segment, which might be a read error. The chain couples TRBV29-1 to TRBJ1-2; 9 bases align to TRBD1. The CDR3 covers 14 residues. Germline CDR1 SQVTM, CDR2 ANQGSEA. CDR3 sequence reads: CSVEEGQGIGGYTF. The CDR3 DNA is TGCAGCGTAGAAGAGGGACAGGGAATCGGCGGCTACACCTTC.

The rearrangement joins TRBV28 to TRBJ2-2; weak D call: TRBD2 (6 bases). Deletions cut 11 bases from V and 1 base from J, with 11 bases between. Germline CDR1 and CDR2: MDHEN and SYDVKM. This CDR3 region has 13 residues. CDR3 amino acids: CAGLARNTGELFF. The CDR3 coding sequence is TGTGCCGGCCTAGCGCGGAACACCGGGGAGCTGTTTTTT.

This clone occurred once. The V call is TRBV27, the J call TRBJ2-7, with TRBD2 identical over 13 bases. From germline, CDR1 is MNHEY and CDR2 SMNVEV (reference sequence). The CDR3 is 17 amino acids. V was pared by 3 bases and J by 5 bases, with 10 bases of the junction left unmatched. The CDR3: CASSFDPGTSGKNEQYF. For the CDR3, the DNA is TGTGCCAGCAGTTTCGATCCCGGGACTAGCGGGAAAAACGAGCAGTACTTC.

CDR3 sequence reads: CASSPKTGVNTEAFF. For the CDR3, the DNA is TGTGCCAGCAGCCCCAAGACAGGGGTGAACACTGAAGCTTTCTTT. The chain employs TRBV7-8 and TRBJ1-1; the match to TRBD1 covers 8 bases. The length of the CDR3 is 15 residues. V lost 5 bases and J lost 0; bases outside the gene matches: 5. Germline-derived CDR1 and CDR2 are SGHVS and FQNEAQ.

This rearrangement joins TRBV5-1 to TRBJ1-1; 9 bases line up with TRBD1. The CDR3 sequence is 13 residues long. The germline CDR1 and CDR2 sequences are SGHRS and YFSETQ. With V trimmed by 4 bases and J by 3 bases, 1 base remained unmatched. In DNA form, the CDR3 reads TGCGCCAGCAGCCGGGACAGGGACACTGAAGCTTTCTTT. It codes for CASSRDRDTEAFF. Using reference TRBV5-1 and TRBJ1-1 for the parts outside the CDR3, the full variable domain is KAGVTQTPRYLIKTRGQQVTLSCSPISGHRSVSWYQQTPGQGLQFLFEYFSETQRNKGNFPGRFSGRQFSNSRSEMNVSTLELGDSALYLCASSRDRDTEAFFGQGTRLTVV.

The chain uses TRBV20-1 and TRBJ1-1, with a weak D call TRBD1 (5 bases). CDR1 is DFQATT and CDR2 is SNEGSKA in the germline V gene (reference sequence). This CDR3 is built from 16 residues. V was shortened by 3 bases and J by 6 bases, with 23 bases between the two germline ends. In DNA form, the CDR3 reads TGCAGTGCTAGTCTTGGCACGGGACTCGATTTCGCTGAAGCTTTCTTT. This encodes CSASLGTGLDFAEAFF.

V gene TRBV2 combines with J gene TRBJ2-2; 7 bases match TRBD1. The CDR3 is 13 residues long. CDR1 is SNHLY and CDR2 is FYNNEI in the germline V gene. V shed 4 bases and J 6 bases; nucleotides not matched to a gene: 2. CDR3 amino acids: CASSAQGSGELFF. The CDR3 nucleotides are TGTGCCAGCAGTGCACAGGGGTCCGGGGAGCTGTTTTTT.

This chain joins TRBV6-1 and TRBJ1-4; no definite D call. Germline-derived CDR1 and CDR2 are MNHNS and SASEGT. The CDR3 contains 15 residues. V was shortened by 2 bases and J by 7 bases, with 14 bases between the two germline ends. CDR3 coding DNA: TGTGCCAGCAGTGAATCGGGCGGGCGTTTTGAAAAACTGTTTTTT. Translating gives CASSESGGRFEKLFF.

The V and J genes are TRBV5-1 and TRBJ2-3, with 10 nucleotides matching TRBD2. In germline, CDR1 is SGHRS, CDR2 YFSETQ. J lost 1 base, V lost 2 bases, and 4 bases had no gene match. This CDR3 spans 16 amino acids. CDR3 nucleotide sequence: TGCGCCAGCAGCTTACTAGCGGGACCTGGCACAGATACGCAGTATTTT. As protein: CASSLLAGPGTDTQYF.

The rearrangement joins TRBV2 to TRBJ1-2; D is unresolved. Germline lookup yields CDR1 SNHLY and CDR2 FYNNEI. The germline V and J ends were trimmed by 7 bases and 0 bases, with 9 bases remaining between them. This CDR3 has 13 amino acids. The CDR3 region is CASIQITNYGYTF. The DNA for the CDR3 is TGTGCCAGCATACAGATAACTAACTATGGCTACACCTTC. Combining the CDR3 with reference TRBV2 and TRBJ1-2 gives the whole variable domain EPEVTQTPSHQVTQMGQEVILRCVPISNHLYFYWYRQILGQKVEFLVSFYNNEISEKSEIFDDQFSVERPDGSNFTLKIRSTKLEDSAMYFCASIQITNYGYTFGSGTRLTVV.

V usage is TRBV5-1 and J usage is TRBJ2-6; no clear D. Trimming shortened V by 3 bases and J by 1 base, and 14 bases separated the two germline ends. Germline-derived CDR1 and CDR2 are SGHRS and YFSETQ. This CDR3 region has 17 residues. CDR3 amino acids: CASSWPPRQSGANVLTF. CDR3 nucleotides: TGCGCCAGCAGCTGGCCGCCGAGGCAGTCTGGGGCCAACGTCCTGACTTTC.

The chain joins TRBV2 to TRBJ1-4; TRBD1 is a possible D gene (5 bases). This CDR3 region has 15 residues. Germline CDR1 reads SNHLY; CDR2 reads FYNNEI. The germline V and J ends were trimmed by 6 bases and 0 bases, with 11 bases remaining between them. CDR3 nucleotides: TGTGCCAGCAGGGCCGACAGATCAACTAATGAAAAACTGTTTTTT. It yields the protein CASRADRSTNEKLFF.

The chain uses TRBV5-6 and TRBJ1-1, with 8 bases that match TRBD1. Trimming took 3 bases from V and 1 from J; bases not matched to a gene: 2. This CDR3 is 14 amino acids long. CDR1 and CDR2 from the germline V gene are SGHDT and YYEEEE. The DNA for the CDR3 is TGTGCCAGCAGCTATGGACAGGGGAACACTGAAGCTTTCTTT. It specifies CASSYGQGNTEAFF.

The chain employs TRBV4-3 and TRBJ2-2, with D possibly TRBD2 on 5 matching bases. Germline V gene sequence: CDR1 LGHNA, CDR2 YSLEER. The CDR3 extends over 15 amino acids. Deletions cut 4 bases from V and 0 bases from J, with 9 bases between. CDR3 loop: CASSPGNANTGELFF. The CDR3 DNA sequence: TGCGCCAGCAGCCCCGGGAACGCGAACACCGGGGAGCTGTTTTTT.